This is a list of T cell receptor beta chains from one sample in a study of blood T cell repertoires in COVID-19. Clones were sequenced by immunoSEQ multiplex PCR, and TCRdb holds only the in-frame ones, with some missing. The sample carries tens of thousands of clones, 75% to 85% recorded once. The sequencing input was peripheral blood. The receptors stem from a woman aged 80 or older with acute or convalescent COVID-19. CDR3s include the opening cysteine and the closing phenylalanine or tryptophan. Fields, in order: clone size, CDR3 length, V gene, CDR3 protein. The size field is filled for only some rows; it gives once, few, many or a size class.

NA | 12 | TRBV19 | CASSIRGTEAFF
NA | 15 | TRBV9 | CASSPRQGSITEAFF
NA | 11 | TRBV7-9 | CASSLVREQFF
NA | 13 | TRBV9 | CASSVQGSYGYTF
few | 16 | TRBV27 | CASSSPLLSSYNEQFF
medium-sized | 10 | TRBV7-9 | CASSPYEQYF
NA | 15 | TRBV24-1 | CATSDPTGDPSEQYF
NA | 16 | TRBV7-2 | CASSSASGRRTDTQYF
once | 17 | TRBV5-1 | CASSPLAGGLNTGELFF
NA | 16 | TRBV9 | CASSVGGGALQYEQYF
NA | 15 | TRBV10-3 | CAISLSGGSTDTQYF
NA | 15 | TRBV20-1 | CSASHSPRGGNIQYF
once | 15 | TRBV3-1/TRBV3-2 | CASSQSHRVDETQYF
NA | 17 | TRBV7-9 | CASSSGLAGGPWGEQFF
NA | 17 | TRBV6-1 | CASSEGTSGRSQETQYF
NA | 15 | TRBV6-4 | CASSRTSGGYNEQFF
NA | 14 | TRBV27 | CASNGSPNTDTQYF
NA | 14 | TRBV11-2 | CASSQSTGNYGYTF
NA | 17 | TRBV24-1 | CATSDSQGLEVTGELFF
few | 15 | TRBV19 | CASTPDRGNSYEQYF
few | 15 | TRBV19 | CASSMAGGPYNEQFF
NA | 14 | TRBV18 | CASSRDRTPETQYF
NA | 17 | TRBV23-1 | CASSQSGPSGRAYEQYF
NA | 14 | TRBV27 | CASSPSYHPDTQYF
NA | 15 | TRBV24-1 | CATSDGSLAKNIQYF
NA | 14 | TRBV7-9 | CASSLTQGSYGYTF
NA | 14 | TRBV5-1 | CASSRDTETGELFF
NA | 16 | TRBV19 | CASSPPSGRAGETQYF
NA | 16 | TRBV6-5 | CASSSRTSGSHNEQFF
few | 13 | TRBV6-1 | CASTLTGQGGPYF
NA | 13 | TRBV5-3 | CARSEQGNYGYTF
NA | 13 | TRBV5-6 | CASSLGQSTKQYF
NA | 14 | TRBV6-8 | CASSYFGGAETQYF
NA | 14 | TRBV5-4 | CASSYRGLENIQYF
few | 15 | TRBV19 | CASSIGPSTVNEQFF